This TCR beta chain is drawn from a study of graft-versus-host responses after intestinal transplantation. Study-wide context: Each recipient received a multivisceral, liver-intestinal, or isolated intestinal graft.

The repertoire was sequenced with immunoSEQ multiplex PCR; TCRdb's copy has only in-frame clones and lacks some. The repertoire holds some 40,000 clones, with 85% to 95% as singletons. The germline gives CDR1 SGHTS, CDR2 YDEGEE. The CDR3 has 17 residues. The V gene end was trimmed by 4 bases and the J gene end by 8 bases; junction bases not matched to a gene: 14. About this clone: Its antigen is still unknown.

Study-wide points: GvH clones turned up in recipient marrow; some had shown up first in ileum or blood.

This chain joins TRBV5-8 and TRBJ2-1, with 11 bases aligning to TRBD2. The source of this sequence is a human donor who was the organ donor for an intestinal transplant. Here the sequenced sample was unstimulated CD8+ T cells sorted from spleen or lymph node cells, taken before transplant. The CDR3 sequence is CASSGTTSGITEDEQFF. CDR3 coding DNA: TGTGCCAGCAGCGGGACGACTAGCGGGATAACGGAGGATGAGCAGTTCTTC.